This T cell receptor beta chain emerged from a study of T-cell reconstitution after alpha-beta-depleted transplantation in children listed by TCRdb under 2016. Background on the whole study: T-cell immune reconstitution after TCRalphabeta/CD19-depleted allogeneic hematopoietic cell transplantation in children was quantitatively tracked in the study by means of TCR repertoire profiling.

The library was obtained by PCR. Sequencing instrument: Illumina HiSeq 2500. Molecular barcoding was employed in the preparation of TCR libraries, with unique molecular identifiers being used to normalize TCRbeta repertoire quantification. The public sequencing data were trimmed at Q25 with fastp and processed into clonotypes with MiXCR by TCRdb, which kept only in-frame beta chains. CDR3 protein sequences are deduplicated, and each keeps its most common genes and DNA. Counted in this sample were some 200,000 distinct CDR3 sequences; about 9.2% of them appeared once. In total, the top ten clones hold roughly 6.2% of the sample. This clonotype was recorded a few times. Its antigen is still unknown. No base quality information exists; no much larger clone differs at one position. From its cysteine to its phenylalanine, the CDR3 spans 13 amino acids. Here the CDR3 DNA is all that survives: 39 bases in frame from base 1. Deletion took 0 bases off V and 4 bases off J, with a span of 9 bases between the germline ends. CDR1 and CDR2 were assigned from the germline V gene (reference sequence) as DFQATT and SNEGSKA.

The chain uses TRBV20-1 and TRBJ1-2, with the D gene not confidently named. Material: PBMCs from the stem cell graft donor, obtained from the stem cell graft. The clonotype comes from a human donor who donated a stem cell graft to a child with acute lymphoblastic leukemia. The CDR3 corresponds to CSAREGNPYGYTF. In nucleotides, the sequence is TGCAGTGCTAGAGAGGGGAACCCCTATGGCTACACCTTC.